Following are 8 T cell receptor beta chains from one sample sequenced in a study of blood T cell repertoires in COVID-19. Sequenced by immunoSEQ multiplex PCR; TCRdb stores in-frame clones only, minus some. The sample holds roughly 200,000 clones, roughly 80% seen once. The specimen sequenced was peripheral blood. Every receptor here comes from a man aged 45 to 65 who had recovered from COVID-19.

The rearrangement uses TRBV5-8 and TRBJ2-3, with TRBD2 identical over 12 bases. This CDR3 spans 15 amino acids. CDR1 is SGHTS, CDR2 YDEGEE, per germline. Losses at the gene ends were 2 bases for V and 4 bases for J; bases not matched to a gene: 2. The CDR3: CASSFRLAGADTQYF. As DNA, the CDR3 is TGTGCCAGCAGCTTTAGACTAGCGGGAGCAGATACGCAGTATTTT.

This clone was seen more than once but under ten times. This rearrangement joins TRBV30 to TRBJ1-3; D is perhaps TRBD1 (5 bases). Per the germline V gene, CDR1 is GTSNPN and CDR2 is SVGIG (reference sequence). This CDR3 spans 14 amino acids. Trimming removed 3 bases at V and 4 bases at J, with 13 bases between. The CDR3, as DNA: TGTGCCTGGAGCGGCCTAGGGGTAGGAAACACCATATATTTT. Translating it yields CAWSGLGVGNTIYF.

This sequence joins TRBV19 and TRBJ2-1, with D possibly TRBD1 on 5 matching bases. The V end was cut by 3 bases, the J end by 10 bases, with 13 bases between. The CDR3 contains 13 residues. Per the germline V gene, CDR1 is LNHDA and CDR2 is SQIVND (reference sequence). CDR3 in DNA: TGTGCCAGTAGTATTTTTATTGGGGCAGAGCAGTTCTTC. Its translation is CASSIFIGAEQFF.

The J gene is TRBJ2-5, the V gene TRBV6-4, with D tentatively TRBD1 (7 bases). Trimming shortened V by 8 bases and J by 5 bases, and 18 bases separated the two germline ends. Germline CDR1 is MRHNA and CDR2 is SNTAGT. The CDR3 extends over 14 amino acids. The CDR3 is CASSEGAGSETQYF. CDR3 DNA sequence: TGTGCCAGCTCCGAGGGGGCGGGATCCGAGACCCAGTACTTC.

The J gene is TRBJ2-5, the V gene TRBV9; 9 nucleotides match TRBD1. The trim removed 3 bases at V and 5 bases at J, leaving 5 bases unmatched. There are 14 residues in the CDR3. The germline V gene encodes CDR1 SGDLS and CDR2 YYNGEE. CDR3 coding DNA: TGTGCCAGCAGCGCGGGGACAGGGAGGGAGACCCAGTACTTC. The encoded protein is CASSAGTGRETQYF.

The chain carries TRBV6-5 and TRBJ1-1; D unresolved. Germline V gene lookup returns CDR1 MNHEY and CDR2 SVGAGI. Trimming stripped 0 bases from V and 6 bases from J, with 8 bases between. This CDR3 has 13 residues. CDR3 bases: TGTGCCAGCAGTTACTCGGGCAGACCTGAAGCTTTCTTT. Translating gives CASSYSGRPEAFF.

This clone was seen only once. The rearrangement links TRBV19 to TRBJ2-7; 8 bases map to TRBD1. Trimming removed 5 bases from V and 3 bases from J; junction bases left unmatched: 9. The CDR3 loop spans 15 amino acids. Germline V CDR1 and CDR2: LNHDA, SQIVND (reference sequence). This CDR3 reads CASSATTGGFYEQYF. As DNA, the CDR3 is TGTGCCAGTAGTGCAACCACAGGGGGATTCTACGAGCAGTACTTC.

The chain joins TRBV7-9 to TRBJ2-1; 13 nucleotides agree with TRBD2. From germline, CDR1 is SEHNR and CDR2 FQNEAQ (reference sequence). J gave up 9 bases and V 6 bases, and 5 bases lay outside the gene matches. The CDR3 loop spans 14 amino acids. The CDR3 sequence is CASRGTSGKSEQFF. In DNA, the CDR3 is TGTGCCAGCAGAGGGACTAGCGGGAAGAGTGAGCAGTTCTTC. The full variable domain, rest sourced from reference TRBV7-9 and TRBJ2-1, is DTGVSQNPRHKITKRGQNVTFRCDPISEHNRLYWYRQTLGQGPEFLTYFQNEAQLEKSRLLSDRFSAERPKGSFSTLEIQRTEQGDSAMYLCASRGTSGKSEQFFGPGTRLTVL.